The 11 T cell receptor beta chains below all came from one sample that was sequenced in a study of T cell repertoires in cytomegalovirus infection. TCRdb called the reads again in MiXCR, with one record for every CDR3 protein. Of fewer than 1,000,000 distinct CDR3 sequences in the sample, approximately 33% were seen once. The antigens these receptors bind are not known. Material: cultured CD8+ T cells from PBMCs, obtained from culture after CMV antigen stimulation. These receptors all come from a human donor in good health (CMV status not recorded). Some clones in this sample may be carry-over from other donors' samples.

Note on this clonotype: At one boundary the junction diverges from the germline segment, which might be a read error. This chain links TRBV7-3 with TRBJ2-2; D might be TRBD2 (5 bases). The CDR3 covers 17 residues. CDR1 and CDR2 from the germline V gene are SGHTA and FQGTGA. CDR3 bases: TGTGCCAGCAGCTTAACTCCAGCTAGAGCGAACACCGGGGAGCCGTTTTTT. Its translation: CASSLTPARANTGEPFF.

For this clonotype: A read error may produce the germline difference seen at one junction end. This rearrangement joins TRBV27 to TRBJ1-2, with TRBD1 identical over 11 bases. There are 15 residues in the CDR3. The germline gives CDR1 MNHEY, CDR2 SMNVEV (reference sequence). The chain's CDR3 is CVSSLGQGAFYGYTF. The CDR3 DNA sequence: TGTGTCAGCAGTTTAGGACAGGGGGCTTTTTATGGCTACACCTTC.

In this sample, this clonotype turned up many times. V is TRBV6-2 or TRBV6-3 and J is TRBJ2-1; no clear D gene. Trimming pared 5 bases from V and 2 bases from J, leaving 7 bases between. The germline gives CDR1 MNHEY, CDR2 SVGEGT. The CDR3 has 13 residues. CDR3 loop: CASSQGTYNEQFF. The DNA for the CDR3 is TGTGCCAGCAGTCAAGGGACCTACAATGAGCAGTTCTTC.

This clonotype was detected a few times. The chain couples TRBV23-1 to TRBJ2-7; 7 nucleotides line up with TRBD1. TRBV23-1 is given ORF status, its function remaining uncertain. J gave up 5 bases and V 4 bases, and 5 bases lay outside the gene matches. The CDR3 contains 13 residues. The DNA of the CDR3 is TGCGCCAGCAGTCCCAGGGGGTTCGACGAGCAGTACGTC. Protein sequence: CASSPRGFDEQYV.

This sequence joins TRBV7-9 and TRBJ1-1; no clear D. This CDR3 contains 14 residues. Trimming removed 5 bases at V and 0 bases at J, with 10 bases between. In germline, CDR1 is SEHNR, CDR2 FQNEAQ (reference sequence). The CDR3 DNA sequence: TGTGCCAGCAGCCCCCCTAGCATGAACACTGAAGCTTTCTTT. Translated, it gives CASSPPSMNTEAFF. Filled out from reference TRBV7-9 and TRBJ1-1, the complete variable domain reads DTGVSQNPRHKITKRGQNVTFRCDPISEHNRLYWYRQTLGQGPEFLTYFQNEAQLEKSRLLSDRFSAERPKGSFSTLEIQRTEQGDSAMYLCASSPPSMNTEAFFGQGTRLTVV.

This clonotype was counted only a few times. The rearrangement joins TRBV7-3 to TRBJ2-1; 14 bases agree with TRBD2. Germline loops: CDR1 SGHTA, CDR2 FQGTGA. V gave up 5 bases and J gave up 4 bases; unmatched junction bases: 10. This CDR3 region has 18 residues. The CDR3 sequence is CASSPSGLAGGRYNEQFF. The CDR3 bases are TGTGCCAGCAGCCCGAGCGGACTAGCGGGGGGTCGATACAATGAGCAGTTCTTC.

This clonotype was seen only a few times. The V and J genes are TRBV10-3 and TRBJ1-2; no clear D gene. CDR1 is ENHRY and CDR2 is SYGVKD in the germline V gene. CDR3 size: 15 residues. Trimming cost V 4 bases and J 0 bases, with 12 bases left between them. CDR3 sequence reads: CAISVHLPANYGYTF. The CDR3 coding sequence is TGTGCCATCAGTGTACACCTACCTGCTAACTATGGCTACACCTTC.

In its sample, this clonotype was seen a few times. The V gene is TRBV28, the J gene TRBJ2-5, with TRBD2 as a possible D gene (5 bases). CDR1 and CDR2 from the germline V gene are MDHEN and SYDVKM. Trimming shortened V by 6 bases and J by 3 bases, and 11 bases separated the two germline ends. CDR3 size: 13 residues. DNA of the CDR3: TGTGCCAGCAGCCATCTGGAGGAAGAGACCCAGTACTTC. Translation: CASSHLEEETQYF. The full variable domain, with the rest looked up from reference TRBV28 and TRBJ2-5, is DVKVTQSSRYLVKRTGEKVFLECVQDMDHENMFWYRQDPGLGLRLIYFSYDVKMKEKGDIPEGYSVSREKKERFSLILESASTNQTSMYLCASSHLEEETQYFGPGTRLLVL.

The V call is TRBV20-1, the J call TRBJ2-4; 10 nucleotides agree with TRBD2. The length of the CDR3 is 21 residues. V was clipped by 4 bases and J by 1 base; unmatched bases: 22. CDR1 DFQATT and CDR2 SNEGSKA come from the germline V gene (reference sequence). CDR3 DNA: TGCAGTGCTATGTCCCCCAGCGGGGGGGACAGCTCGCATCGGGCCAAAAACATTCAGTACTTC. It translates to CSAMSPSGGDSSHRAKNIQYF.

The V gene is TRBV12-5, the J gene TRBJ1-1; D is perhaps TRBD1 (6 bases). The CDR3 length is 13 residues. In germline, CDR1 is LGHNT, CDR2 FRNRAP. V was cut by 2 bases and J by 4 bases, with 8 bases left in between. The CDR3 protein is CASGLSRGTEAFF. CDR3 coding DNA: TGTGCTAGTGGTTTGAGCAGGGGCACTGAAGCTTTCTTT. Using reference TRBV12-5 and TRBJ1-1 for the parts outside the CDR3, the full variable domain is DARVTQTPRHKVTEMGQEVTMRCQPILGHNTVFWYRQTMMQGLELLAYFRNRAPLDDSGMPKDRFSAEMPDATLATLKIQPSEPRDSAVYFCASGLSRGTEAFFGQGTRLTVV.

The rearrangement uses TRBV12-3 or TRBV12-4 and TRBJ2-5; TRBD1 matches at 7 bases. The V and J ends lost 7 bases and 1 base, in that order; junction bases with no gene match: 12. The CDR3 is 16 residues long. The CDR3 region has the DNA TGTGCCAGCACCCTCCTCTCAGGGGGTTCCCAAGAGACCCAGTACTTC. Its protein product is CASTLLSGGSQETQYF.